One and the same sample provided the 29 T cell receptor beta chains below, sequenced in a study of T cell responses to AZD1222 COVID-19 vaccine. The assay was immunoSEQ multiplex PCR, and TCRdb's table has in-frame clones only and misses some. This table has about 140,000 clones, almost 95% appearing once. Sequences were derived from peripheral blood, sampled 28 days after the second AZD1222 dose. The receptors here all came from an adult who received the AZD1222 COVID-19 vaccine.

This rearrangement joins TRBV15 to TRBJ1-4; weak D call: TRBD1 (6 bases). The CDR3 has 16 residues. The V and J ends lost 0 bases and 8 bases respectively, with 16 bases between them. Germline V gene data show CDR1 as LNHNV and CDR2 as YYDKDF (reference sequence). For the CDR3, the DNA is TGTGCCACCAGCAGAGACAGGGGAAATACAAGGGAAAAACTGTTTTTT. Amino acids: CATSRDRGNTREKLFF.

The chain employs TRBV27 and TRBJ1-6; TRBD1 matches 12 bases. The CDR3 covers 19 residues. The germline V gene has CDR1 MNHEY and CDR2 SMNVEV (reference sequence). With V trimmed by 8 bases and J by 0 bases, 11 bases remained unmatched. The CDR3 coding sequence is TGTGCCAGCTCCCCTCGGGGACAGGGGGCGAGCTCCTATAATTCACCCCTCCACTTT. Translation gives CASSPRGQGASSYNSPLHF.

The gene calls are TRBV9 and TRBJ1-5, with D possibly being TRBD1 (6 bases). Germline V CDR1 and CDR2: SGDLS, YYNGEE. V was cut by 0 bases and J by 0 bases, with 13 bases left in between. The CDR3 has 17 residues. The CDR3 nucleotides are TGTGCCAGCAGCGTAGTAAGGACAGAGATTAGCAATCAGCCCCAGCATTTT. As protein: CASSVVRTEISNQPQHF.

V gene TRBV27 combines with J gene TRBJ2-3, with D perhaps TRBD2 (5 bases). Per the germline V gene, CDR1 is MNHEY and CDR2 is SMNVEV (reference sequence). CDR3 length equals 18 residues. V lost 8 bases, J lost 0 bases, and 24 bases lay in between. CDR3 region: CASPKGQARGGSTDTQYF. The CDR3 region has the DNA TGTGCCAGCCCAAAAGGGCAGGCCCGAGGCGGGAGCACAGATACGCAGTATTTT.

V is TRBV9 and J is TRBJ1-6; D unresolved. Trimming took off 4 bases at V and 4 bases at J, with 12 bases between the two ends. There are 15 residues in the CDR3. The germline V gene has CDR1 SGDLS and CDR2 YYNGEE. DNA for the CDR3: TGTGCCAGCAGCCGGGAAGGCCGGTATAATTCACCCCTCCACTTT. Its protein product is CASSREGRYNSPLHF.

The genes are TRBV2 and TRBJ2-1; the match to TRBD2 covers 11 bases. CDR3 size: 14 residues. From germline, CDR1 is SNHLY and CDR2 FYNNEI. The V segment lost 7 bases and the J segment 3 bases; nucleotides outside the gene matches: 2. As DNA, the CDR3 is TGTGCCAGCAAAGGGACTAGCGGCTACAATGAGCAGTTCTTC. Protein sequence: CASKGTSGYNEQFF.

The sample holds one count of this clone. V and J are TRBV4-2 and TRBJ1-3; D ambiguous. Looked up from germline, CDR1 is LGHNA and CDR2 is YNFKEQ. Trimming cost V 0 bases and J 0 bases, with 9 bases left between them. This CDR3 region has 16 residues. CDR3 DNA: TGTGCCAGCAGCCAAGAGTCCAGCCGCTCTGGAAACACCATATATTTT. It translates to CASSQESSRSGNTIYF.

This chain uses TRBV9 with TRBJ1-3; D is unresolved. The CDR3 covers 16 residues. V dropped 0 bases and J dropped 1 base, with 11 bases sitting between them. Germline V gene lookup returns CDR1 SGDLS and CDR2 YYNGEE. CDR3 in amino acids: CASSVDVVRSGNTIYF. The CDR3 DNA follows: TGTGCCAGCAGCGTAGACGTGGTCAGGTCTGGAAACACCATATATTTT.

The V and J genes are TRBV28 and TRBJ1-3, with D possibly TRBD1 on 5 matching bases. V was trimmed by 5 bases and J by 0 bases, leaving 11 bases between them. Germline loops: CDR1 MDHEN, CDR2 SYDVKM. The CDR3 covers 15 residues. DNA of the CDR3: TGTGCCAGCAGTCGGGGGGGGAGCTCTGGAAACACCATATATTTT. Residues: CASSRGGSSGNTIYF. Looking up the rest from reference TRBV28 and TRBJ1-3 gives the full variable domain: DVKVTQSSRYLVKRTGEKVFLECVQDMDHENMFWYRQDPGLGLRLIYFSYDVKMKEKGDIPEGYSVSREKKERFSLILESASTNQTSMYLCASSRGGSSGNTIYFGEGSWLTVV.

The chain employs TRBV10-3 and TRBJ1-2; 9 bases map to TRBD1. V lost 4 bases and J lost 7; bases outside the gene matches: 4. The CDR3 consists of 13 residues. CDR1 is ENHRY, CDR2 SYGVKD, per germline. In nucleotides, the CDR3 is TGTGCCATCAGTGGGCCGGGACAGGGTGGCTACACCTTC. Translated, it gives CAISGPGQGGYTF.

This clone has only a few counts. V usage is TRBV9 and J usage is TRBJ1-3, with TRBD1 matching over 9 bases. Trimming took 0 bases from V and 1 from J; bases not matched to a gene: 5. The CDR3 runs to 17 residues. Germline loops: CDR1 SGDLS, CDR2 YYNGEE. In nucleotides, the CDR3 is TGTGCCAGCAGCGTAGCCCACGGGACAGGGTCTGGAAACACCATATATTTT. The encoded protein is CASSVAHGTGSGNTIYF.

This clone was seen a few times. V usage is TRBV5-4 and J usage is TRBJ1-6; 7 bases are shared with TRBD1. CDR1 is SGHNT and CDR2 is YYREEE in the germline V gene (reference sequence). The CDR3 contains 15 residues. The J segment lost 8 bases and the V segment lost 0 bases, leaving 5 bases of the junction unmatched. The CDR3 reads CASSLDQGDDSPLHF. The CDR3, as DNA: TGTGCCAGCAGCTTGGACCAGGGGGACGATTCACCCCTCCACTTT.

This sequence joins TRBV2 and TRBJ1-5; possibly TRBD1 for D (5 bases). Germline values: CDR1 SNHLY, CDR2 FYNNEI. V was clipped by 6 bases and J by 8 bases, with 14 bases between them. CDR3 length: 13 amino acids. The CDR3 DNA reads TGTGCCAGCAGAGGAGGGCAGGGAAAGCCCCAGCATTTT. This sequence encodes CASRGGQGKPQHF. The full variable domain, rest sourced from reference TRBV2 and TRBJ1-5, is EPEVTQTPSHQVTQMGQEVILRCVPISNHLYFYWYRQILGQKVEFLVSFYNNEISEKSEIFDDQFSVERPDGSNFTLKIRSTKLEDSAMYFCASRGGQGKPQHFGDGTRLSIL.

The V gene is TRBV20-1, the J gene TRBJ1-1, with D hard to call. The CDR3 consists of 12 residues. Per germline, CDR1 DFQATT and CDR2 SNEGSKA (reference sequence). The ends were cut back, 3 bases at V and 4 bases at J, with 9 bases in the middle. CDR3 bases: TGCAGTGCTAGTTTTTGGGTCACTGAAGCTTTCTTT. This codes for CSASFWVTEAFF.

The rearrangement links TRBV20-1 to TRBJ1-1; D ambiguous. This CDR3 comprises 14 residues. Germline CDR1 is DFQATT and CDR2 is SNEGSKA (reference sequence). V dropped 3 bases and J dropped 2 bases, with 13 bases sitting between them. The CDR3 region has the DNA TGCAGTGCTAGTGGAGGAGGTCCCAACACTGAAGCTTTCTTT. This encodes CSASGGGPNTEAFF.

V gene TRBV10-3 combines with J gene TRBJ1-2; 10 bases line up with TRBD1. CDR1 is ENHRY and CDR2 is SYGVKD in the germline V gene. With V trimmed by 6 bases and J by 2 bases, 6 bases remained unmatched. The CDR3 is 15 residues long. CDR3 in amino acids: CAIRGDRGSNYGYTF. The CDR3 coding sequence is TGTGCCATCAGGGGGGACAGGGGTTCCAACTATGGCTACACCTTC.

The gene calls are TRBV9 and TRBJ1-1; TRBD1 matches at 7 bases. The ends lost 1 base at V and 4 bases at J; junction bases unmatched: 4. This CDR3 has 14 amino acids. Germline assignment: CDR1 SGDLS and CDR2 YYNGEE. This CDR3 is CASSVQGDSTEAFF. In DNA form, the CDR3 reads TGTGCCAGCAGCGTACAGGGGGACAGCACTGAAGCTTTCTTT.

The rearrangement joins TRBV6-2 or TRBV6-3 to TRBJ2-7; possibly TRBD2 for D (6 bases). The V gene lost 0 bases and the J gene lost 2 bases, with 8 bases spanning the gap. CDR1 is MNHEY, CDR2 SVGEGT, per germline. The CDR3 runs 14 residues. The CDR3 sequence: CASSYSAGTYEQYF. The CDR3, as DNA: TGTGCCAGCAGTTACTCAGCGGGTACCTACGAGCAGTACTTC.

V usage is TRBV5-1 and J usage is TRBJ2-7, with 9 bases identical to TRBD1. V was clipped by 3 bases and J by 3 bases; unmatched bases: 7. CDR1 and CDR2 (germline): SGHRS, YFSETQ. The CDR3 is 15 residues long. The CDR3 DNA follows: TGCGCCAGCAGCTCTAGACAGGGGGGCCTCTACGAGCAGTACTTC. As protein: CASSSRQGGLYEQYF.

This chain uses TRBV2 with TRBJ1-5; no definite D call. CDR1 and CDR2 (germline): SNHLY, FYNNEI. V gave up 7 bases and J gave up 4 bases, with 17 bases separating them. There are 15 residues in the CDR3. The CDR3: CASKVETPGNQPQHF. The CDR3, as DNA: TGTGCCAGCAAAGTAGAAACTCCCGGGAATCAGCCCCAGCATTTT.

CDR3 in amino acids: CASRPSGVYEQYF. The CDR3 DNA reads TGTGCCAGCAGGCCCTCGGGGGTCTACGAGCAGTACTTC. This rearrangement joins TRBV3-1 (or the pseudogene TRBV3-2) to TRBJ2-7; D perhaps matches TRBD2 (6 bases). There are 13 residues in the CDR3. The V and J ends lost 6 bases and 3 bases respectively, with 12 bases between them. Germline V gives CDR1 LGHDT, CDR2 YNNKEL (reference sequence).

The chain has TRBV2 and TRBJ2-3; TRBD2 is a possible D gene (5 bases). Per the germline V gene, CDR1 is SNHLY and CDR2 is FYNNEI. The CDR3 is made up of 12 amino acids. Trimming removed 8 bases at V and 0 bases at J, with 6 bases between. DNA of the CDR3: TGTGCCAGCTGCGGGAGCACAGATACGCAGTATTTT. It translates to CASCGSTDTQYF.

This chain connects TRBV28 to TRBJ2-1; D not resolved. Looked up from germline, CDR1 is MDHEN and CDR2 is SYDVKM. Trimming removed 1 base from V and 8 bases from J, with 12 bases in between. This CDR3 comprises 14 residues. The CDR3 DNA is TGTGCCAGCAGTTTATTAATAGAGGTCCATGAGCAGTTCTTC. This gives the protein CASSLLIEVHEQFF.

The chain employs TRBV6-5 and TRBJ2-7; D is unresolved. CDR3 length: 15 residues. The V gene's germline CDR1 is MNHEY and CDR2 SVGAGI. With 0 bases removed from V and 7 bases from J, the gap between germline ends came to 16 bases. The CDR3 here is CASSYSARLPWEQYF. CDR3 coding DNA: TGTGCCAGCAGTTACTCGGCGAGACTCCCCTGGGAGCAGTACTTC.

This clone was observed once. The V gene is TRBV5-1, the J gene TRBJ2-1, with D perhaps TRBD1 (6 bases). The CDR3 sequence is 14 residues long. V lost 2 bases, J lost 7 bases, and 13 bases lay in between. Germline loops: CDR1 SGHRS, CDR2 YFSETQ. The CDR3 sequence is CASSLIAGVNEQFF. The CDR3 nucleotides are TGCGCCAGCAGCTTAATCGCAGGGGTGAATGAGCAGTTCTTC.

J is TRBJ1-2 and V is TRBV4-1; TRBD1 matches 10 bases. Germline V gives CDR1 MGHRA, CDR2 YSYEKL. The CDR3 sequence is 14 residues long. The ends lost 2 bases at V and 8 bases at J; junction bases unmatched: 5. The CDR3 coding sequence is TGCGCCAGCAGCCAACTCGAGACAGGGGGCGGCTACACCTTC. It translates to CASSQLETGGGYTF.

The chain carries TRBV6-1 and TRBJ1-5; D gene ambiguous. Trimming removed 1 base from V and 7 bases from J, with 11 bases in between. Germline lookup yields CDR1 MNHNS and CDR2 SASEGT. This CDR3 spans 14 amino acids. CDR3 nucleotides: TGTGCCAGCAGTGAAGGACGATCTGGACAGCCCCAGCATTTT. Its translation: CASSEGRSGQPQHF.

The chain combines TRBV6-5 with TRBJ1-1; weak D call: TRBD1 (5 bases). CDR1 is MNHEY and CDR2 is SVGAGI in the germline V gene. Trimming cost V 8 bases and J 1 base, with 11 bases left between them. The CDR3 runs to 13 residues. This CDR3 reads CASGQGRNTEAFF. The CDR3 nucleotides read TGTGCCAGCGGCCAGGGACGGAACACTGAAGCTTTCTTT.

CDR3 in amino acids: CASSLGFSTEAFF. The CDR3 bases are TGCGCCAGCAGCTTGGGGTTTAGCACTGAAGCTTTCTTT. The chain recombines TRBV5-1 with TRBJ1-1; unclear D gene. The V end lost 0 bases, the J end lost 4 bases, and 7 bases lay between the germline ends. The CDR3 runs to 13 residues. Germline V gene data show CDR1 as SGHRS and CDR2 as YFSETQ. The full variable domain, completed using reference TRBV5-1 and TRBJ1-1, is KAGVTQTPRYLIKTRGQQVTLSCSPISGHRSVSWYQQTPGQGLQFLFEYFSETQRNKGNFPGRFSGRQFSNSRSEMNVSTLELGDSALYLCASSLGFSTEAFFGQGTRLTVV.